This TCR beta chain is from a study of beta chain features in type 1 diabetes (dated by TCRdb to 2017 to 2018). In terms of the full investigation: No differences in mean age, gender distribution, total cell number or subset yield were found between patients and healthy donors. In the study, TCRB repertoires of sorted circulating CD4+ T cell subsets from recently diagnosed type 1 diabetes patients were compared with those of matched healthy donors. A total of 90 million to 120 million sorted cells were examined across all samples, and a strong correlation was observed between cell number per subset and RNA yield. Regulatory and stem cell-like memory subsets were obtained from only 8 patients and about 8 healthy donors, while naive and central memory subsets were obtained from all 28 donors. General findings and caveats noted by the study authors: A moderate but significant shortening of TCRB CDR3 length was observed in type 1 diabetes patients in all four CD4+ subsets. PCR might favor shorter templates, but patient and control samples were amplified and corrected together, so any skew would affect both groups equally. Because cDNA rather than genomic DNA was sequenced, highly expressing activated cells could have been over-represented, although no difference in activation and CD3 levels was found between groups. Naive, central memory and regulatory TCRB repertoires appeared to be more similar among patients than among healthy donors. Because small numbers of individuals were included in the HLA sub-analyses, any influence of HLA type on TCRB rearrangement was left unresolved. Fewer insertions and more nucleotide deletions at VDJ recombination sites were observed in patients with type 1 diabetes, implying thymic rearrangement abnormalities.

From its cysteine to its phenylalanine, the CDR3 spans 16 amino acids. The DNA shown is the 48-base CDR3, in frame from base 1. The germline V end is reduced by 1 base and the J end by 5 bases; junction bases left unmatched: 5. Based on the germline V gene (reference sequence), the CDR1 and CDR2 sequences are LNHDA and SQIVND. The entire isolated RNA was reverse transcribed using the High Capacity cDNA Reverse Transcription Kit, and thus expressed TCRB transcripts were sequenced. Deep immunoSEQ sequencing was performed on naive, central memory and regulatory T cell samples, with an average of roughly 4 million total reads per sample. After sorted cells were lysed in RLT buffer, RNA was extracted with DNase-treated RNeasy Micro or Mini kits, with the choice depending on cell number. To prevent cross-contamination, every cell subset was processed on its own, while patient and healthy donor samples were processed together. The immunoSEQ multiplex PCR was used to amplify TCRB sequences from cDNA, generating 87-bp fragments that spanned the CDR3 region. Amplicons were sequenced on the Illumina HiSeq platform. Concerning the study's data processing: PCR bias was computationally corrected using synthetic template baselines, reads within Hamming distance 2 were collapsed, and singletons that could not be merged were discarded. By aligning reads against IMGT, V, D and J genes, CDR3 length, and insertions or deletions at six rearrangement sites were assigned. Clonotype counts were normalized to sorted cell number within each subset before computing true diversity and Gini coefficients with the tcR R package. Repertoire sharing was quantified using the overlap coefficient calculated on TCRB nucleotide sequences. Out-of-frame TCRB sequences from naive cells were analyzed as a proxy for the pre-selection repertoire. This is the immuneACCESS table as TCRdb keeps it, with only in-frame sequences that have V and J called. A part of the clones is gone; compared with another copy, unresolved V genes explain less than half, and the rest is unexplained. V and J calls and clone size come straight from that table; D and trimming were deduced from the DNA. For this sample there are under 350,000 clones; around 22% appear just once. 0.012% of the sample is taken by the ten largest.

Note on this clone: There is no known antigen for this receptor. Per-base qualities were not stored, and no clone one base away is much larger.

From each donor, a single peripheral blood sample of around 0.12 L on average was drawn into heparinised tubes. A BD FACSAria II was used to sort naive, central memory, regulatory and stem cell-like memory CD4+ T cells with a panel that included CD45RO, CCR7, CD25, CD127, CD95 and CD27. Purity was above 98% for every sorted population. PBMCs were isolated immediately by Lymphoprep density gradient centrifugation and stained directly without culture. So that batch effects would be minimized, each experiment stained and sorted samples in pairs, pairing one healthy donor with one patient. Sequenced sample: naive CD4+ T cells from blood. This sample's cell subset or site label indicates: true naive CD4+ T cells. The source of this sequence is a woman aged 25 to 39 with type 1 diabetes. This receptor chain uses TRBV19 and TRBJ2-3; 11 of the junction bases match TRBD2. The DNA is TGTGCCAGTAGTATAGCCCTAGCGGGAGGACGAGATACGCAGTATTTT. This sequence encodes CASSIALAGGRDTQYF.